The clone carrying this TCR beta chain was found a few times. This sample stems from a study of blood T cell repertoires in COVID-19. On the study more broadly: The study drew acute and convalescent COVID-19 samples from the United States, Italy and Spain. Sources were T cells, B-cell-depleted T cells, or PBMCs; the material itself was cDNA or gDNA.

How the authors handled the data: How many nucleated cells were present was estimated from reference gene primer amplification. The method was immunoSEQ multiplex PCR; TCRdb's version includes in-frame clones alone and lacks a portion of them. V, J and clone size are taken as reported in that table, and D and trimming were inferred from the DNA itself. The table includes 250,000 to 300,000 clones, about nine tenths detected once. After removal of 3 bases from V and 2 bases from J, the junction contained 6 bases not matched to a gene. Germline V CDR1 and CDR2: KGHSY, FQNENV. The CDR3 totals 16 residues.

V is TRBV16 and J is TRBJ2-2; the match to TRBD1 covers 7 bases. Sample: peripheral blood. The origin of this receptor is a woman aged 30 to 39 who had recovered from COVID-19. For the CDR3, the DNA is TGTGCCAGCAGCCATAATGACAGGGCAAACACCGGGGAGCTGTTTTTT. Protein sequence: CASSHNDRANTGELFF.